This is a list of T cell receptor beta chains from one sample in a study of graft-versus-host responses after intestinal transplantation. This table comes from immunoSEQ multiplex PCR, and its TCRdb copy is limited to in-frame clones, with some not included. The data contain more than 85,000 clones, approximately 94% of them singletons. For these TCRs, the target antigens are not known. The sequences come from unstimulated CD8+ T cells sorted from spleen or lymph node cells, collected before intestinal transplant. All receptors derive from a human donor who received an intestinal transplant. Both conserved end residues are part of each CDR3. A D gene is named only where the DNA matches it firmly. Size tells how often a clone was seen (once, few, many) or the class of an expanded clone, and some rows leave it out.

NA	TRBJ1-1	NA	TRBV6-6	TGTGCCAGCAGAGATACTGCAGGGGCCACTGAAGCTTTCTTT	CASRDTAGATEAFF
NA	TRBJ2-7	NA	TRBV20-1	TGCAGGGCCCATCTCCGCGAGCAGTACTTC	CRAHLREQYF
NA	TRBJ2-2	NA	TRBV4-1	TGCGCCAGCAGCCTCGCCAGGGAATCCGGGGAGCTGTTTTTT	CASSLARESGELFF
TRBD2	TRBJ2-1	NA	TRBV27	TGTGCCAGCAGTTTAGTCGGGGGGGGGTACAATGAGCAGTTCTTC	CASSLVGGGYNEQFF
TRBD2	TRBJ2-3	NA	TRBV10-2	TGCGCCAGCAGTGGAGTAGCGGGGGAGGGGCCCACAGATACGCAGTATTTT	CASSGVAGEGPTDTQYF
NA	TRBJ2-1	NA	TRBV7-2	TGTGCCAGCAGCTTTAGGGGGGGTTCTTACAATGAGCAGTTCTTC	CASSFRGGSYNEQFF
TRBD2	TRBJ2-1	NA	TRBV7-8	TGTGCCAGCAGCTTAGGCGGGGGGCAGGTCTTTTGGGATGAGCAGTTCTTC	CASSLGGGQVFWDEQFF
TRBD1	TRBJ1-2	NA	TRBV9	TGTGCCAGCAGCGTAGTTTCGGGGGATGCAGGGGGAAGATCGAGCTACACCTTC	CASSVVSGDAGGRSSYTF
NA	TRBJ1-2	NA	TRBV6-5	TGTGCCAGCAGCTCAGGGAACTATGGCTACACCTTC	CASSSGNYGYTF
NA	TRBJ2-7	NA	TRBV7-9	TGTGCCAGCAGCTTACCAGGATATCAGGAGCAGTACTTC	CASSLPGYQEQYF
NA	TRBJ1-5	NA	TRBV6-5	TGTGCCAGCAGCCCACTCGGGGGTAGCAATCAGCCCCAGCATTTT	CASSPLGGSNQPQHF
NA	TRBJ1-2	NA	TRBV10-3	TGTGCCATCAGTGAGACCTACGGGACATTCCATGGCTACACCTTC	CAISETYGTFHGYTF
NA	TRBJ1-1	NA	TRBV4-3	TGCGCCAGCAGCCAGAAGGCAGGGCGGTGGAGCACTGAAGCTTTCTTT	CASSQKAGRWSTEAFF
TRBD2	TRBJ2-2	NA	TRBV19	TGTGCCAGTAGTATAGGAGGCGGGGGAATCGGGGAGCTGTTTTTT	CASSIGGGGIGELFF
NA	TRBJ2-3	NA	TRBV7-9	TGTGCCAGCAGTCCCCTGACTAATCCAGATACGCAGTATTTT	CASSPLTNPDTQYF
NA	TRBJ1-4	NA	TRBV13	TGTGCCAGCAGCACAACGAATGAAAAACTGTTTTTT	CASSTTNEKLFF
TRBD1	TRBJ1-3	NA	TRBV9	TGTGCCAGCAGCGTAGAGACAGGGGCTGGAAACACCATATATTTT	CASSVETGAGNTIYF
NA	TRBJ2-1	NA	TRBV7-2	TGTGCCAGCAGCCAGAGGTCGGCGGGCCTCTCCTACAATGAGCAGTTCTTC	CASSQRSAGLSYNEQFF
TRBD1	TRBJ2-7	NA	TRBV27	TGTGCCAGCAGTGCCGGGACAGGGAGGTCCTACGAGCAGTACTTC	CASSAGTGRSYEQYF
TRBD2	TRBJ2-7	NA	TRBV6-5	TGTGCCAGCAGTTACTCGACCAGCGGGGGGTCCTACGAGCAGTACTTC	CASSYSTSGGSYEQYF
TRBD1	TRBJ1-1	NA	TRBV19	TGTGCCAGTGCCAGCCCGGGACAGGGGCGGGGTGAAGCTTTCTTT	CASASPGQGRGEAFF
TRBD2	TRBJ2-2	NA	TRBV18	TGTGCCAGCTCACCACCCGCTAGCGGGGGGGTGAACACCGGGGAGCTGTTTTTT	CASSPPASGGVNTGELFF
TRBD1	TRBJ1-5	NA	TRBV29-1	TGCAGCGTCGGACAGGGGTACGATCAGCCCCAGCATTTT	CSVGQGYDQPQHF
NA	TRBJ1-6	few	TRBV2	TGTGCCAGCAGTGATAATGGGGCTGGGAATTCACCCCTCCACTTT	CASSDNGAGNSPLHF
TRBD1	TRBJ1-2	NA	TRBV30	TGTGCCTGGAGGAACCGGGACAGGGGGCCTGGGGGCTACACCTTC	CAWRNRDRGPGGYTF
NA	TRBJ2-3	NA	TRBV7-2	TGTGCCAGCAGCCCCCTCGGGGGTGGGGATACGCAGTATTTT	CASSPLGGGDTQYF
NA	TRBJ1-5	few	TRBV19	TGTGCCAGTAGTGCTTGGAGGAATAGCAATCAGCCCCAGCATTTT	CASSAWRNSNQPQHF
TRBD1	TRBJ2-7	once	TRBV13	TGTGCCAGCAGCTTAGCCGGGACAGGGAAGAGCGAGCAGTACTTC	CASSLAGTGKSEQYF
NA	TRBJ2-7	NA	TRBV27	TGTGCCAGCAGTTTAGCAGGGGTTGAGCAGTACTTC	CASSLAGVEQYF
TRBD1	TRBJ2-7	NA	TRBV7-9	TGTGCCAGCGCCGGGACAGGGCCCGAGCAGTACTTC	CASAGTGPEQYF
NA	TRBJ1-2	NA	TRBV30	TGTGCCTTTCCGGGCCCCAGGGATGGCTACACCTTC	CAFPGPRDGYTF